A single sample gave rise to the 4 T cell receptor beta chains below, sequenced in a study of cytomegalovirus exposure and HLA in healthy donors. The study ran its PCR with 60 Vbeta and 13 Jbeta primers. Assay used: immunoSEQ multiplex PCR; TCRdb lists only in-frame clones, some missing. The sample includes 130,000 or so clones, around 80% seen only once; the top ten take approximately 1.8%. Sequencing was carried out using PBMCs. These receptors were obtained from a middle-aged man in good health and CMV-seronegative.

Turning to this clone: The same CDR3 can be traced to other DNA sequences in this sample. DNA of the CDR3: TGCGCCAGCAGCCAAGGGTCGGGGGGGTCCTACGAGCAGTACTTC. It encodes CASSQGSGGSYEQYF. The rearrangement joins TRBV4-3 to TRBJ2-7, with TRBD2 matching 8 bases. The CDR3 totals 15 residues. Germline lookup yields CDR1 LGHNA and CDR2 YSLEER. V was clipped by 1 base and J by 1 base; unmatched bases: 3.

This clone was observed a handful of times. The chain combines TRBV27 with TRBJ1-2; D may be TRBD1 (5 bases). The V gene lost 6 bases and the J gene lost 6 bases, with 14 bases spanning the gap. CDR3 size: 13 residues. The germline V gene has CDR1 MNHEY and CDR2 SMNVEV (reference sequence). The CDR3 DNA reads TGTGCCAGCAGGATGGACAAGGATGATGGCTACACCTTC. Its protein product is CASRMDKDDGYTF.

The chain uses TRBV2 and TRBJ2-3, with 8 nucleotides matching TRBD1. This CDR3 has 15 residues. CDR1 and CDR2 from the germline V gene are SNHLY and FYNNEI. Trimming removed 6 bases from V and 4 bases from J; junction bases left unmatched: 9. The CDR3 loop reads CASSAGQGEADTQYF. DNA of the CDR3: TGTGCCAGCAGCGCCGGACAGGGTGAGGCAGATACGCAGTATTTT.

This clone was counted only a few times. The V gene is TRBV27, the J gene TRBJ2-7; weak D call: TRBD1 (6 bases). Trimming shortened V by 6 bases and J by 3 bases, and 18 bases separated the two germline ends. The germline V gene encodes CDR1 MNHEY and CDR2 SMNVEV (reference sequence). The CDR3 consists of 15 residues. CDR3 amino acids: CASSPVSTGNYEQYF. As DNA, the CDR3 is TGTGCCAGCAGCCCCGTATCCACAGGGAACTACGAGCAGTACTTC.